Shown below are 24 T cell receptor beta chains from a single sample sequenced in a study of T cells expressing NK-cell markers. From its re-call of the 5' RACE reads, TCRdb lists each CDR3 protein once, without DNA. This listing includes approximately 440,000 distinct CDR3 sequences. Sequencing was carried out using blood T cells: a sorted CD56 or NKG2C T cell subset, CD4+ or CD8+ T cells, or bulk PBMC T cells (not recorded which). These TCRs come from a woman in her fifties or sixties in good health.

This sequence joins TRBV7-2 and TRBJ2-4; TCRdb designates TRBD2, a call that cannot be tested without DNA. The CDR3 has 17 amino acids. The V gene's germline CDR1 is SGHTA and CDR2 FQGNSA. The CDR3 reads CASRAPGLVLAKNIQYF.

The chain recombines TRBV5-1 with TRBJ2-1; the D gene TCRdb calls, TRBD2, cannot be checked with no DNA. The CDR3 is made up of 16 amino acids. CDR1 is SGHRS, CDR2 YFSETQ, per germline. The CDR3 protein is CASSLQPGLVTNEQFF. Based on the CDR3 plus reference TRBV5-1 and TRBJ2-1, the full variable domain is KAGVTQTPRYLIKTRGQQVTLSCSPISGHRSVSWYQQTPGQGLQFLFEYFSETQRNKGNFPGRFSGRQFSNSRSEMNVSTLELGDSALYLCASSLQPGLVTNEQFFGPGTRLTVL.

V usage is TRBV6-5 and J usage is TRBJ2-2; TCRdb selects TRBD2, and the lack of DNA leaves this call unchecked. The germline gives CDR1 MNHEY, CDR2 SVGAGI. The CDR3 covers 16 residues. The CDR3 region is CASSDNGLVNTGELFF.

The chain carries TRBV20-1 and TRBJ2-3; the TCRdb D gene call, TRBD2, has no DNA to confirm it. The germline gives CDR1 DFQATT, CDR2 SNEGSKA (reference sequence). This CDR3 spans 14 amino acids. The CDR3 is CSARAAGITDTQYF.

CDR3 loop: CASSYSWRGGAQTQYF. V usage is TRBV6-5 and J usage is TRBJ2-5; without DNA, the TCRdb call of TRBD1 cannot be checked. This CDR3 has 16 residues. Germline V gives CDR1 MNHEY, CDR2 SVGAGI.

The chain carries TRBV18 and TRBJ2-1; with no DNA, the TCRdb D assignment of TRBD2 cannot be verified. The CDR3 consists of 17 residues. Germline CDR1 reads KGHSH; CDR2 reads LQKENI. The CDR3 loop reads CASSPGWTSAGANEQFF.

The chain has TRBV14 and TRBJ2-3; TCRdb lists TRBD2, though no DNA is available to test this call. There are 16 residues in the CDR3. Germline CDR1 SGHDN, CDR2 FVKESK. This CDR3 reads CASSQEARLLTDTQYF.

The V and J genes are TRBV5-1 and TRBJ1-3; TCRdb proposes TRBD1, but this gene call is untestable without DNA. The CDR3 is 14 residues long. Germline V gene data show CDR1 as SGHRS and CDR2 as YFSETQ. The CDR3 protein is CASSLGTAGNTIYF.

The rearrangement joins TRBV28 to TRBJ2-1. Germline lookup yields CDR1 MDHEN and CDR2 SYDVKM. The CDR3 has 14 amino acids. CDR3 residues: CASSLPVSYNEQFF. The full variable domain, in which reference TRBV28 and TRBJ2-1 provide the parts outside the CDR3, is DVKVTQSSRYLVKRTGEKVFLECVQDMDHENMFWYRQDPGLGLRLIYFSYDVKMKEKGDIPEGYSVSREKKERFSLILESASTNQTSMYLCASSLPVSYNEQFFGPGTRLTVL.

The chain joins TRBV14 to TRBJ1-4. Germline V gives CDR1 SGHDN, CDR2 FVKESK. CDR3 length: 13 residues. CDR3 residues: CASSQVSRAKLFF.

This chain uses TRBV12-3 or TRBV12-4 with TRBJ2-1; TCRdb designates TRBD2, a call that cannot be tested without DNA. There are 15 residues in the CDR3. CDR3 sequence: CASSRLAGGENEQFF.

The V gene is TRBV29-1, the J gene TRBJ2-7. The length of the CDR3 is 13 residues. Germline V gives CDR1 SQVTM, CDR2 ANQGSEA. The CDR3 protein is CSVEDGLSYEQYF.

J is TRBJ2-1 and V is TRBV6-5; TCRdb names TRBD1, which stays unverified in the absence of DNA. Germline CDR1 and CDR2: MNHEY and SVGAGI. The CDR3 consists of 12 residues. CDR3 amino acids: CASSPGPNEQFF.

The CDR3 loop is CASRSSGTSGRASYNEQFF. The rearrangement links TRBV5-1 to TRBJ2-1; TCRdb proposes TRBD2, but this gene call is untestable without DNA. Germline V gene sequence: CDR1 SGHRS, CDR2 YFSETQ. The CDR3 has 19 amino acids.

V is TRBV20-1 and J is TRBJ2-5; lacking DNA, the TRBD2 call made by TCRdb goes unchecked. This CDR3 region has 15 residues. Germline V gene lookup returns CDR1 DFQATT and CDR2 SNEGSKA (reference sequence). The CDR3 protein is CSAPSAGAGQETQYF.

The chain recombines TRBV29-1 with TRBJ2-3. This CDR3 has 12 residues. Germline CDR1 and CDR2: SQVTM and ANQGSEA. CDR3 region: CSVADSTDTQYF.

This chain links TRBV6-1 with TRBJ1-4. The CDR3 has 16 residues. The germline CDR1 and CDR2 sequences are MNHNS and SASEGT. The CDR3 reads CASILWDINRDEKLFF.

The rearrangement links TRBV6-5 to TRBJ1-1; the D call from TCRdb, TRBD1, cannot be confirmed without DNA. This CDR3 contains 12 residues. Germline lookup yields CDR1 MNHEY and CDR2 SVGAGI. This CDR3 is CASTQRTGEAFF.

The rearrangement joins TRBV5-5 to TRBJ2-3; the TCRdb call, TRBD1, lacks DNA for checking. The CDR3 covers 14 residues. The germline V gene has CDR1 SGHKS and CDR2 YYEKEE (reference sequence). The CDR3 loop is CASSPTPGEDTQYF.

This chain connects TRBV15 to TRBJ1-5; TCRdb's D gene call, TRBD1, goes unchecked for lack of DNA. The germline gives CDR1 LNHNV, CDR2 YYDKDF (reference sequence). This CDR3 is built from 14 residues. The CDR3 loop reads CATRRDRRNQPQHF.

The rearrangement uses TRBV12-3 or TRBV12-4 and TRBJ2-7; TCRdb's assignment of TRBD2 cannot be checked, as there is no DNA. The CDR3 runs 14 residues. This chain's CDR3 is CASKFNRAGTEQYF.

This rearrangement joins TRBV25-1 to TRBJ2-2. Per germline, CDR1 MGHDK and CDR2 SYGVNS. This CDR3 has 15 residues. The chain's CDR3 is CASSEFVVNTGELFF.

The CDR3 sequence is CATSDPDRDGAFF. The genes are TRBV24-1 and TRBJ1-1; with no DNA, the TCRdb D assignment of TRBD1 cannot be verified. The CDR3 covers 13 residues. CDR1 and CDR2 (germline): KGHDR, SFDVKD.

The V gene is TRBV20-1, the J gene TRBJ2-1; checking the TCRdb D call of TRBD2 is not possible without DNA. The CDR3 extends over 14 amino acids. CDR1 DFQATT and CDR2 SNEGSKA come from the germline V gene (reference sequence). The CDR3 sequence: CSASLLAGVYEQFF.